The rows below give T cell receptor beta chains drawn from one sample of a study of graft-versus-host responses after intestinal transplantation. These receptors lack a known antigen. TCRdb's table, derived via immunoSEQ multiplex PCR, lists solely in-frame clones and lacks some. The sample shows about 80,000 clones, less than 90% of them seen only once. The sample consisted of unstimulated CD4+ T cells sorted from spleen or lymph node cells, taken before intestinal transplant. Receptors originate from a human donor who received an intestinal transplant. Each CDR3 is given with its conserved first and last residue. Each record gives: V gene, J gene, D gene, clone size, CDR3 protein, CDR3 DNA. D genes are given only for firm matches. Size values are once, few and many counts, or a class for expanded clones, and some rows have none.

TRBV27	TRBJ2-5	TRBD1	NA	CASSVTGGIFETQYF	TGTGCCAGCAGTGTGACAGGGGGTATCTTTGAGACCCAGTACTTC
TRBV28	TRBJ2-7	TRBD2	NA	CASSLVAGGLLNEQYF	TGTGCCAGCAGTTTGGTCGCGGGGGGGCTTCTTAACGAGCAGTACTTC
TRBV29-1	TRBJ1-2	NA	NA	CSVESRGGGYGYTF	TGCAGCGTTGAATCCAGGGGAGGGGGCTATGGCTACACCTTC
TRBV28	TRBJ2-7	NA	NA	CASSLSPYEQYF	TGTGCCAGCAGTTTATCCCCATACGAGCAGTACTTC
TRBV5-4	TRBJ2-7	NA	once	CASSLAGQAIYEQYF	TGTGCCAGCAGCTTAGCGGGACAGGCGATCTACGAGCAGTACTTC
TRBV2	TRBJ2-5	TRBD1	NA	CASSPGQFQETQYF	TGTGCCAGCTCTCCGGGACAGTTCCAAGAGACCCAGTACTTC
TRBV6-1	TRBJ2-1	TRBD1	NA	CASNRQGIGTSEQFF	TGTGCCAGCAACCGACAGGGGATCGGGACGAGTGAGCAGTTCTTC
TRBV6-1	TRBJ1-1	TRBD1	NA	CASSETGGPEAFF	TGTGCCAGCTCCGAGACAGGGGGTCCTGAAGCTTTCTTT
TRBV7-6	TRBJ2-2	NA	NA	CASASRAGELFF	TGTGCCAGCGCCAGTCGGGCCGGGGAGCTGTTTTTT
TRBV6-1	TRBJ1-2	TRBD1	NA	CASRGGTGGYTF	TGTGCCAGCAGGGGGGGGACAGGTGGCTACACCTTC
TRBV19	TRBJ1-6	TRBD1	NA	CASSSQGAFHNSPLHF	TGTGCCAGTAGTTCCCAGGGGGCGTTCCATAATTCACCCCTCCACTTT
TRBV2	TRBJ2-7	TRBD1	NA	CASRGGDRGQLYEQYF	TGTGCCAGCCGCGGGGGCGACAGGGGGCAACTCTACGAGCAGTACTTC
TRBV7-2	TRBJ2-5	NA	once	CASSLIGGFEETQYF	TGTGCCAGCAGCTTAATAGGGGGATTTGAAGAGACCCAGTACTTC
TRBV27	TRBJ2-4	NA	once	CASSLEGQGSIQYF	TGTGCCAGCAGTTTAGAAGGGCAGGGAAGCATTCAGTACTTC
TRBV4-1	TRBJ2-3	TRBD2	once	CASSQVAGPTPTTDTQYF	TGCGCCAGCAGCCAAGTAGCGGGGCCCACACCGACCACAGATACGCAGTATTTT
TRBV20-1	TRBJ2-1	TRBD1	NA	CSASKGTGQFF	TGCAGTGCCAGCAAGGGGACAGGTCAGTTCTTC
TRBV30	TRBJ2-7	TRBD1	NA	CAWAPRLQGIYEQYF	TGTGCCTGGGCACCCCGGTTACAGGGGATCTACGAGCAGTACTTC
TRBV7-9	TRBJ2-1	TRBD1	once	CASSLGQGGKFF	TGTGCCAGCAGCTTGGGACAGGGAGGAAAGTTCTTC
TRBV29-1	TRBJ2-3	NA	once	CSYLPAAPSARGQTQYF	TGCAGCTATTTACCGGCCGCCCCCTCTGCCAGGGGCCAAACACAGTATTTT
TRBV11-2	TRBJ2-5	NA	NA	CASSRGSNQETQYF	TGTGCCAGCAGCCGGGGGAGCAACCAAGAGACCCAGTACTTC
TRBV18	TRBJ1-4	NA	NA	CASSLEGFDEKLFF	TGTGCCAGCTCTCTCGAGGGTTTTGATGAAAAACTGTTTTTT
TRBV5-4	TRBJ1-5	NA	NA	CASSLAGQPQHF	TGTGCCAGCAGCTTGGCCGGTCAGCCCCAGCATTTT
TRBV13	TRBJ1-2	NA	NA	CASSLTDYGYTF	TGTGCCAGCAGCTTGACAGATTATGGCTACACCTTC
TRBV7-8	TRBJ2-7	NA	NA	CASSRGGLYEQYF	TGTGCCAGCAGCCGAGGGGGATTATACGAGCAGTACTTC